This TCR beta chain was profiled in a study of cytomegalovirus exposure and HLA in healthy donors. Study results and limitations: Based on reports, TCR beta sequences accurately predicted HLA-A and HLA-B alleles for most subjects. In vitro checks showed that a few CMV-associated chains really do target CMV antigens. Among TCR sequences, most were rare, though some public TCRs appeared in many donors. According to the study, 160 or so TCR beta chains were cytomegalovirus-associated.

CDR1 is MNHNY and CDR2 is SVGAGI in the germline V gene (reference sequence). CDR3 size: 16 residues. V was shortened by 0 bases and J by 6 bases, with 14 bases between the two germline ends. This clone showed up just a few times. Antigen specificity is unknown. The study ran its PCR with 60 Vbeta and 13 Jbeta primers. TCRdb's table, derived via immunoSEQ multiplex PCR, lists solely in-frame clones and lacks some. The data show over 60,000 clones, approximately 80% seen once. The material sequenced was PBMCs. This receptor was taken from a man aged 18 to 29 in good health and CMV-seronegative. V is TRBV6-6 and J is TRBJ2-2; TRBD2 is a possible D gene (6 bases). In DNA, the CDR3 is TGTGCCAGCAGTTACTCGATGGAGGGGCGAGCCGGGGAGCTGTTTTTT. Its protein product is CASSYSMEGRAGELFF.